The 21 T cell receptor beta chains in this list originate from one sample, sequenced in a study of blood T cell repertoires in COVID-19. Profiled with immunoSEQ multiplex PCR; TCRdb holds only in-frame clones, not every one. In the table there are roughly 120,000 clones, approximately 87% of which are singletons. Sequenced input: peripheral blood. These receptor sequences come from a woman aged 55-75 years with acute or convalescent COVID-19.

The chain uses TRBV30 and TRBJ1-1; D not certain. Germline CDR1 and CDR2: GTSNPN and SVGIG (reference sequence). The V gene lost 7 bases and the J gene lost 0 bases, with 18 bases spanning the gap. The CDR3 runs 15 residues. Written as DNA, the CDR3 is TGTGCCTCCAGCGCTCCGGATAAGATGAACACTGAAGCTTTCTTT. Encoded protein: CASSAPDKMNTEAFF.

This clone was observed once. This chain links TRBV18 with TRBJ1-1, with 7 bases matching TRBD1. This CDR3 spans 14 amino acids. V was clipped by 2 bases and J by 5 bases; unmatched bases: 5. In germline, CDR1 is KGHSH, CDR2 LQKENI. For the CDR3, the DNA is TGTGCCAGCTCACCAGGGACAGTTTTGACTGAAGCTTTCTTT. The encoded protein is CASSPGTVLTEAFF.

This chain uses TRBV28 with TRBJ2-7, with a tentative D call TRBD1 (5 bases). Germline CDR1 MDHEN, CDR2 SYDVKM. Between the trimmed V and J ends, which lost 5 bases and 3 bases, there was a span of 14 bases. This CDR3 is 14 amino acids long. The CDR3 loop is CASSPAQGFYEQYF. The CDR3 nucleotides are TGTGCCAGCAGTCCTGCTCAGGGCTTCTACGAGCAGTACTTC.

The CDR3 reads CASSLPGQPQQYF. Written as DNA, the CDR3 is TGTGCCAGCAGCTTACCGGGACAGCCACAGCAGTACTTC. The chain recombines TRBV11-2 with TRBJ2-7; 7 positions match TRBD1. The CDR3 extends over 13 amino acids. CDR1 is SGHAT and CDR2 is FQNNGV in the germline V gene. V shed 2 bases and J 8 bases; nucleotides not matched to a gene: 6.

This rearrangement joins TRBV11-3 to TRBJ2-2; D possibly corresponds to TRBD2 (5 bases). The V end lost 5 bases, the J end lost 6 bases, and 10 bases lay between the germline ends. Germline V gives CDR1 SGHNT, CDR2 YENEEA. CDR3 length: 13 residues. The CDR3 region is CASSPGNSGELFF. The CDR3 DNA follows: TGTGCCAGCAGCCCGGGGAATTCCGGGGAGCTGTTTTTT.

V and J are TRBV29-1 and TRBJ1-2, with 7 bases lining up with TRBD1. Losses at the gene ends were 6 bases for V and 10 bases for J; bases not matched to a gene: 11. Looked up from germline, CDR1 is SQVTM and CDR2 is ANQGSEA. The CDR3 consists of 12 residues. The CDR3 bases are TGCAGCGTGGCTTACGGACAGGAGGACTACACCTTC. Residues: CSVAYGQEDYTF. The complete variable domain, with remaining parts taken from reference TRBV29-1 and TRBJ1-2, reads SAVISQKPSRDICQRGTSLTIQCQVDSQVTMMFWYRQQPGQSLTLIATANQGSEATYESGFVIDKFPISRPNLTFSTLTVSNMSPEDSSIYLCSVAYGQEDYTFGSGTRLTVV.

The genes are TRBV6-2 or TRBV6-3 and TRBJ2-2, with 10 positions matching TRBD2. Germline V gene sequence: CDR1 MNHEY, CDR2 SVGEGT. The CDR3 length is 17 residues. With V trimmed by 2 bases and J by 4 bases, 7 bases remained unmatched. This CDR3 is CASSYERGLAVTGELFF. Written as DNA, the CDR3 is TGTGCCAGCAGTTACGAGCGAGGACTAGCGGTCACCGGGGAGCTGTTTTTT.

The sample holds a few counts of this clone. CDR3: CSDDSNYGYTF. CDR3 in DNA: TGCAGCGATGACAGTAACTATGGCTACACCTTC. The chain employs TRBV29-1 and TRBJ1-2, with D possibly TRBD1 on 5 matching bases. The germline V gene has CDR1 SQVTM and CDR2 ANQGSEA. Trimming took off 7 bases at V and 1 base at J, with 7 bases between the two ends. The length of the CDR3 is 11 residues.

The chain carries TRBV11-1 and TRBJ2-7; TRBD1 aligns across 9 bases. V trimming: 6 bases; J trimming: 1 base; junction bases outside the gene matches: 4. The CDR3 spans 14 residues. Per germline, CDR1 SGHAT and CDR2 FQDESV (reference sequence). The CDR3 DNA reads TGTGCCAGCAGACCCGGGACAGGGTCCTACGAGCAGTACTTC. This sequence encodes CASRPGTGSYEQYF.

This chain uses TRBV19 with TRBJ2-7, with D unresolved. The germline V and J ends were trimmed by 4 bases and 4 bases, with 5 bases remaining between them. CDR3 size: 11 residues. Looked up from germline, CDR1 is LNHDA and CDR2 is SQIVND (reference sequence). CDR3 in DNA: TGTGCCAGTAGTACACTATACGAGCAGTACTTC. It is translated as CASSTLYEQYF.

J is TRBJ1-6 and V is TRBV30; TRBD1 might be the D (5 bases). The CDR3 spans 13 residues. Germline CDR1 and CDR2: GTSNPN and SVGIG (reference sequence). V lost 8 bases and J 4 bases, leaving 12 bases between the germline ends. DNA for the CDR3: TGTGCCCGCCAGGGCGAATATAATTCACCCCTCCACTTT. Its protein is CARQGEYNSPLHF.

The chain employs TRBV9 and TRBJ1-2; 10 bases agree with TRBD1. Losses at the gene ends were 3 bases for V and 7 bases for J; bases not matched to a gene: 6. CDR1 SGDLS and CDR2 YYNGEE come from the germline V gene. The CDR3 runs 14 residues. The CDR3 DNA is TGTGCCAGCAGCGACCGCCGGGACAGGGGTGGCTACACCTTC. This encodes CASSDRRDRGGYTF. The full variable domain, its missing parts supplied by reference TRBV9 and TRBJ1-2, is DSGVTQTPKHLITATGQRVTLRCSPRSGDLSVYWYQQSLDQGLQFLIQYYNGEERAKGNILERFSAQQFPDLHSELNLSSLELGDSALYFCASSDRRDRGGYTFGSGTRLTVV.

The chain combines TRBV7-3 with TRBJ1-2; D unclear. There are 14 residues in the CDR3. Trimming removed 3 bases at V and 8 bases at J, with 16 bases between. The germline gives CDR1 SGHTA, CDR2 FQGTGA. The CDR3 sequence: CASSFDAKGGGYTF. For the CDR3, the DNA is TGTGCCAGCAGCTTCGACGCGAAAGGAGGCGGCTACACCTTC.

The genes are TRBV14 and TRBJ2-1; D may be TRBD2 (5 bases). V lost 1 base and J lost 9, with 10 bases in between. This CDR3 is built from 13 residues. Germline CDR1 and CDR2: SGHDN and FVKESK. CDR3 DNA: TGTGCCAGCAGCCAAGGGCTAGCCGGTGAGCAGTTCTTC. Protein sequence: CASSQGLAGEQFF.

The gene calls are TRBV24-1 and TRBJ1-5; 7 bases match TRBD1. The germline V gene encodes CDR1 KGHDR and CDR2 SFDVKD. V was clipped by 3 bases and J by 4 bases; unmatched bases: 2. The CDR3 sequence is 14 residues long. The CDR3 reads CATSDPGQNQPQHF. The CDR3 region has the DNA TGTGCCACCAGTGATCCGGGACAGAATCAGCCCCAGCATTTT.

The chain joins TRBV4-2 to TRBJ2-1, with D perhaps TRBD2 (5 bases). Deletions cut 0 bases from V and 2 bases from J, with 11 bases between. This CDR3 region has 16 residues. Germline values: CDR1 LGHNA, CDR2 YNFKEQ. CDR3 in DNA: TGTGCCAGCAGCCAAGATCGAAACGGGGCCTACAATGAGCAGTTCTTC. It codes for CASSQDRNGAYNEQFF.

The CDR3 DNA follows: TGTGCCAGCAAGGGAGGCCCCTATGGCTACACCTTC. The encoded protein is CASKGGPYGYTF. The V and J genes are TRBV6-5 and TRBJ1-2, with D unresolved. With 7 bases removed from V and 4 bases from J, the gap between germline ends came to 10 bases. This CDR3 is built from 12 residues. In germline, CDR1 is MNHEY, CDR2 SVGAGI.

The rearrangement uses TRBV29-1 and TRBJ1-4, with a weak D call TRBD1 (5 bases). This CDR3 region has 15 residues. CDR1 and CDR2 from the germline V gene are SQVTM and ANQGSEA. The germline V and J ends were trimmed by 2 bases and 8 bases, with 18 bases remaining between them. The CDR3 bases are TGCAGCGTTGAAAGAGGAACGGGGGGGAGCGAAAAACTGTTTTTT. Its protein is CSVERGTGGSEKLFF. The full variable domain, rest sourced from reference TRBV29-1 and TRBJ1-4, is SAVISQKPSRDICQRGTSLTIQCQVDSQVTMMFWYRQQPGQSLTLIATANQGSEATYESGFVIDKFPISRPNLTFSTLTVSNMSPEDSSIYLCSVERGTGGSEKLFFGSGTQLSVL.

The genes are TRBV6-5 and TRBJ2-1; tentatively, D is TRBD2 (5 bases). V lost 6 bases, J lost 7 bases, and 19 bases lay in between. The CDR3 is 15 residues long. Germline-derived CDR1 and CDR2 are MNHEY and SVGAGI. CDR3 amino acids: CASRGRGRSSNEQFF. The CDR3 DNA reads TGTGCCAGCAGGGGCCGGGGAAGGAGCAGTAATGAGCAGTTCTTC.

This clone has a single count. The rearrangement uses TRBV24-1 and TRBJ2-5, with D perhaps TRBD1 (6 bases). The CDR3 is 15 amino acids. CDR1 is KGHDR and CDR2 is SFDVKD in the germline V gene. Trimming removed 2 bases at V and 5 bases at J, with 14 bases between. The DNA of the CDR3 is TGTGCCACCAGTGATTCGCAGGGGCCTGGGGAGACCCAGTACTTC. As protein: CATSDSQGPGETQYF.

J is TRBJ1-1 and V is TRBV24-1; no reliable D call. The germline CDR1 and CDR2 sequences are KGHDR and SFDVKD. V gave up 4 bases and J gave up 5 bases, with 7 bases separating them. The CDR3 sequence is 12 residues long. DNA for the CDR3: TGTGCCACCAGTGACTCGGGGACTGAAGCTTTCTTT. It is translated as CATSDSGTEAFF.